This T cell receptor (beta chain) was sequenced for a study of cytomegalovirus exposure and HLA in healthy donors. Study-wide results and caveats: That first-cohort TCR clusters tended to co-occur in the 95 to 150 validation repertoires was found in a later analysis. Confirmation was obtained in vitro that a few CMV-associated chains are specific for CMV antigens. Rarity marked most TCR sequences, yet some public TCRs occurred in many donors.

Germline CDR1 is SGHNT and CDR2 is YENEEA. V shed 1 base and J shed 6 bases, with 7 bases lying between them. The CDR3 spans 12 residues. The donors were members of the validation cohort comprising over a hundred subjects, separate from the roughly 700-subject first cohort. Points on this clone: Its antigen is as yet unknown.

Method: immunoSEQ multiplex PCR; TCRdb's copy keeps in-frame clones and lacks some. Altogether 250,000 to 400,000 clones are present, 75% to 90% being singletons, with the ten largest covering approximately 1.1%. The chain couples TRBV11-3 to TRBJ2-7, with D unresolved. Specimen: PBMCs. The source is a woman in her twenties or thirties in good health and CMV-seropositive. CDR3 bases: TGTGCCAGCAGCTTAGCCCCCGGCGAGCAGTACTTC. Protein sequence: CASSLAPGEQYF.